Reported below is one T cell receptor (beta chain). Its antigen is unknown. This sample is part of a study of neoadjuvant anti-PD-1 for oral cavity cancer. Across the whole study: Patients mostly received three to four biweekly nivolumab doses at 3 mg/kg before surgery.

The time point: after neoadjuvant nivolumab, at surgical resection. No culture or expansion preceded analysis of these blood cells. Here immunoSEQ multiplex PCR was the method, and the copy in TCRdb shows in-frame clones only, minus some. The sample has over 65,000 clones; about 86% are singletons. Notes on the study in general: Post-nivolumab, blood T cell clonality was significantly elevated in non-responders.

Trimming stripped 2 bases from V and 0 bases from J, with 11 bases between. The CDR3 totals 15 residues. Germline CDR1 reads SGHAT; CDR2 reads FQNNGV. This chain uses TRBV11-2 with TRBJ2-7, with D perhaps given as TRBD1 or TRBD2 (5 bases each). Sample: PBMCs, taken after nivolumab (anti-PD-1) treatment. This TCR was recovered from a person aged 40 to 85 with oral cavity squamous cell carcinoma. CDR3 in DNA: TGTGCCAGCAGCTTATGGGGCGGAGGCTCCTACGAGCAGTACTTC. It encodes CASSLWGGGSYEQYF. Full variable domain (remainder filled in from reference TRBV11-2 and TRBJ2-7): EAGVAQSPRYKIIEKRQSVAFWCNPISGHATLYWYQQILGQGPKLLIQFQNNGVVDDSQLPKDRFSAERLKGVDSTLKIQPAKLEDSAVYLCASSLWGGGSYEQYFGPGTRLTVT.